Sequencing of this T cell receptor beta chain was carried out in a study of beta chain features in type 1 diabetes (dated by TCRdb to 2017 to 2018). Turning to the overall study: Mean age, gender distribution, total cell number and subset yield did not differ between patients and healthy donors. A total of 90 million to 130 million sorted cells were examined across all samples, and a strong correlation was observed between cell number per subset and RNA yield. In the study, TCRB repertoires of sorted circulating CD4+ T cell subsets from recently diagnosed type 1 diabetes patients were compared with those of matched healthy donors. Regulatory and stem cell-like memory subsets were isolated from only 8 patients and roughly 8 healthy donors, whereas naive and central memory subsets came from all 28 donors.

CDR1 is given as LNHDA and CDR2 as SQIVND, both from the germline V gene (reference sequence). The CDR3 contains 13 residues, cysteine and phenylalanine counted. The only DNA kept is the CDR3, 39 bases in frame from the first base. Trimming removed 3 bases from V and 3 bases from J, leaving 9 bases between the germline ends. Each donor gave one peripheral blood draw, roughly 0.12 L on average, collected into heparinised tubes. Naive, central memory, regulatory and stem cell-like memory CD4+ T cells were sorted on a BD FACSAria II using a panel including CD45RO, CCR7, CD25, CD127, CD95 and CD27. A purity above 95% was achieved for all sorted populations. PBMCs were isolated immediately by Lymphoprep density gradient centrifugation and stained directly without culture. Samples were stained and sorted in pairs, with one healthy donor and one patient per experiment, so that batch effects were minimized.

Regarding this clone: What this receptor recognizes is not known. No base-level quality is on record; no much larger clone is a single base apart.

Broad study findings and their caveats: In all four CD4+ subsets, TCRB CDR3 length was moderately but significantly shorter in type 1 diabetes patients. At VDJ recombination sites, type 1 diabetes patients had fewer insertions and more deleted nucleotides, which implies abnormalities in thymic rearrangement. Because the HLA sub-analyses included only small numbers of individuals, any influence of HLA type on TCRB rearrangement was left unresolved. Shorter templates might be favored by PCR, yet because patient and control samples were amplified and corrected together, any such skew would affect both groups equally. Naive, central memory and regulatory TCRB repertoires appeared more similar among patients than among healthy donors. Because cDNA rather than genomic DNA was sequenced, highly expressing activated cells could have been over-represented, although no difference in activation and CD3 levels was found between groups.

The High Capacity cDNA Reverse Transcription Kit was used to reverse transcribe all of the isolated RNA, meaning that expressed TCRB transcripts were what got sequenced. Naive, central memory and regulatory T cell samples underwent deep immunoSEQ sequencing, averaging around 3.6 million total reads per sample. Sorted cells were lysed in RLT buffer, and RNA was extracted using DNase-treated RNeasy Micro or Mini kits according to cell number. Each cell subset was processed separately to prevent cross-contamination, with patient and healthy donor samples processed together. The immunoSEQ multiplex PCR was used to amplify TCRB sequences from cDNA, generating 87-bp fragments that spanned the CDR3 region. The amplicons were sequenced using the Illumina HiSeq platform. In the authors' own workflow: PCR bias was computationally corrected using synthetic template baselines, reads within Hamming distance 2 were collapsed, and singletons that could not be merged were discarded. Reads were aligned against IMGT to assign V, D and J genes, CDR3 length and insertions or deletions at six rearrangement sites. Within each subset, clonotype counts were normalized to sorted cell number, and only after that were true diversity and Gini coefficients computed with the tcR R package. Repertoire sharing was quantified using the overlap coefficient calculated on TCRB nucleotide sequences. As a proxy for the pre-selection repertoire, out-of-frame TCRB sequences from naive cells were analyzed. TCRdb took this table from immuneACCESS and kept in-frame rearrangements with V and J called. Such tables lack part of the clones; where checked against another copy, unresolved V genes explain under half of the gap, and the rest is unexplained. V and J calls and clone size are given by that table; D and trimming were obtained from the DNA. The sample includes 140,000 or so clones, with 10% observed a single time. The top ten hold 1.3% of the sample.

This sequence uses TRBV19 and TRBJ2-7; a tentative D match to TRBD1 spans 6 bases. Sequenced material: naive CD4+ T cells from blood. According to the study, the label for this sample's cell subset or site signals: true naive CD4+ T cells. The receptor comes from a man aged 18 to 30 in good health. In nucleotides, the sequence is TGTGCCAGTAGTATGGACAGAAACTACGAGCAGTACTTC. It encodes CASSMDRNYEQYF. The variable domain in full, with residues beyond the CDR3 obtained from the reference TRBV19 and TRBJ2-7 genes, is DGGITQSPKYLFRKEGQNVTLSCEQNLNHDAMYWYRQDPGQGLRLIYYSQIVNDFQKGDIAEGYSVSREKKESFPLTVTSAQKNPTAFYLCASSMDRNYEQYFGPGTRLTVT.